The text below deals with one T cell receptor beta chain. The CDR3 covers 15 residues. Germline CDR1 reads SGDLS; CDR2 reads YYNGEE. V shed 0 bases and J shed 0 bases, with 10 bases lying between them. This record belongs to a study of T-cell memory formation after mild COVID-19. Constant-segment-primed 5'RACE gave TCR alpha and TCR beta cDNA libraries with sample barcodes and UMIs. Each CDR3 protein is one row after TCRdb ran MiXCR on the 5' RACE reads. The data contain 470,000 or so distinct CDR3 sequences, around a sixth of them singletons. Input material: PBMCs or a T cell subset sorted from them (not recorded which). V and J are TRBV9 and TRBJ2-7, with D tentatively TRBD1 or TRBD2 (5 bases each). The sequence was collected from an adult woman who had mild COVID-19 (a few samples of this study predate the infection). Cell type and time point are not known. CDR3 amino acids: CASSVDGTSSYEQYF. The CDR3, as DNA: TGTGCCAGCAGCGTAGACGGGACGAGCTCCTACGAGCAGTACTTC.